This T cell receptor beta chain was sequenced during a study of tumor-infiltrating lymphocytes in oesophageal squamous cell carcinoma. This clonotype was counted a few times. MiXCR, applied by TCRdb to the PCR reads, yields one record per CDR3 protein. The sample gives more than 8,000 distinct CDR3 sequences, about three fifths of which show up once; roughly 26% is in the top ten. CDR1 and CDR2 (germline): SGHVS, FNYEAQ. V was trimmed by 5 bases and J by 11 bases, leaving 27 bases between them. This CDR3 is 16 amino acids long. The sample was esophageal tumor tissue. V usage is TRBV7-6 and J usage is TRBJ2-5; possible D gene TRBD2, 6 bases. The TCR sequence derives from a female donor with esophageal squamous cell carcinoma. The CDR3 nucleotides read TGTGCCAGCAGCCCTATTTATGCCGGGGGTCGTAATGAGCAGTACTTC. It yields the protein CASSPIYAGGRNEQYF.